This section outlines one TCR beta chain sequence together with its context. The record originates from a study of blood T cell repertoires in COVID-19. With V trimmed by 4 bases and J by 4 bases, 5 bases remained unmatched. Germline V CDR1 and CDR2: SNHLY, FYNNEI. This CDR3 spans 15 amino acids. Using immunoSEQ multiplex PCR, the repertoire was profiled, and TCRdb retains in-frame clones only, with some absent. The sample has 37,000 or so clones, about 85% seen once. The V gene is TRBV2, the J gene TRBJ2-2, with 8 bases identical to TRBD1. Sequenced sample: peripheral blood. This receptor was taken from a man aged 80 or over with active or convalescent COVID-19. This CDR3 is CASSAEQGGTGELFF. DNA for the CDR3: TGTGCCAGCAGTGCTGAACAGGGGGGCACCGGGGAGCTGTTTTTT. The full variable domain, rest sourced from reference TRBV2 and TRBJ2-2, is EPEVTQTPSHQVTQMGQEVILRCVPISNHLYFYWYRQILGQKVEFLVSFYNNEISEKSEIFDDQFSVERPDGSNFTLKIRSTKLEDSAMYFCASSAEQGGTGELFFGEGSRLTVL.